The T cell receptor beta chain under discussion was sequenced for a study of cytomegalovirus exposure and HLA in healthy donors. Trimming took 5 bases from V and 4 from J; bases not matched to a gene: 7. Germline CDR1 is GTSNPN and CDR2 is SVGIG (reference sequence). CDR3 length: 15 amino acids. The PCR ran on 60 Vbeta and 13 Jbeta primers. TCRdb's copy holds only in-frame clones and misses some; the assay was immunoSEQ multiplex PCR. The data show roughly 96,000 clones, 60% to 75% seen once. General study findings and limits: About 87% or about 30% of the time was how often most TCR beta V segments were productive, according to an earlier analysis.

For this clone: Antigen specificity is unknown.

This TCR came from a female donor in good health and CMV-seropositive. The specimen sequenced was PBMCs. V and J are TRBV30 and TRBJ2-3; 12 bases agree with TRBD2. The CDR3 DNA follows: TGTGCCTGGGCCCGACTAGCGGGGGATGCAGATACGCAGTATTTT. Protein: CAWARLAGDADTQYF.